The T cell receptor (beta chain) described here comes from a study of PD-L1 blockade in urothelial cancer. In its sample, this clone was seen a few times. Profiled with immunoSEQ multiplex PCR; TCRdb holds only in-frame clones, not every one. Altogether roughly 56,000 clones are present, roughly 82% being singletons, with the ten largest covering 3.5% to 4.5%. V lost 10 bases to trimming and J lost 1 base, with 14 bases between them. CDR1 is SGHKS and CDR2 is YYEKEE in the germline V gene (reference sequence). The CDR3 has 14 amino acids. The sequence was collected from a man aged 70 or older with urothelial cancer. The material sequenced was PBMCs, taken around atezolizumab (anti-PD-L1) treatment. The genes are TRBV5-5 and TRBJ2-2; D remains unclear. The CDR3 loop is CASTRAGNTGELFF. The DNA for the CDR3 is TGTGCCTCCACTCGAGCAGGGAACACCGGGGAGCTGTTTTTT.